This T cell receptor (beta chain) was retrieved from a study of T cells in Graves' hyperthyroidism and ophthalmopathy. Study context: It was at initial diagnosis, before any treatment, that peripheral blood was collected.

This CDR3 region has 14 residues. V gave up 4 bases and J gave up 1 base, with 7 bases separating them. The V gene's germline CDR1 is MNHEY and CDR2 SMNVEV (reference sequence). This clonotype occurred a few times. RNA transcripts yielded amplified TCR beta CDR3 regions. With the HTBI primer set, the TCR CDR3 went through a first round of RT-PCR. Each CDR3 protein gets one entry after TCRdb re-called the multiplex PCR reads with MiXCR. The sample holds more than 550,000 distinct CDR3 sequences; 18% are singletons and the top ten take 16%. Sequenced material: blood. This chain links TRBV27 with TRBJ2-2, with D unresolved. This receptor was identified in a woman aged 45-65 years with Graves' hyperthyroidism that later progressed to Graves' ophthalmopathy. Here the CDR3 reads CASSWVENTGELFF. The CDR3 bases are TGTGCCAGCAGTTGGGTAGAGAACACCGGGGAGCTGTTTTTT.